This TCR beta chain is from a study of blood T cell repertoires in COVID-19. Study background: Spain, Italy and the United States supplied samples that represented acute and convalescent COVID-19. T cells, B-cell-depleted T cells, or PBMCs provided the cDNA or gDNA that served as material.

Enrolment of Seattle patients took place during active infection, and they were followed longitudinally. Method: immunoSEQ multiplex PCR; TCRdb's copy keeps in-frame clones and lacks some. This sample has over 150,000 clones, with approximately 80% found just once. This clone was detected once. CDR3 length: 14 residues. Looked up from germline, CDR1 is SGHNT and CDR2 is YYREEE (reference sequence). V lost 0 bases to trimming and J lost 2 bases, with 8 bases between them. This receptor was taken from a woman in her 40s with COVID-19, enrolled during active disease. Sequenced: peripheral blood. V and J are TRBV5-4 and TRBJ1-1; D may be TRBD1 (5 bases). CDR3 sequence: CASSLEQVNTEAFF. The CDR3 coding sequence is TGTGCCAGCAGCTTGGAACAGGTCAACACTGAAGCTTTCTTT.